The clone carrying this T cell receptor (beta chain) was detected only a few times. CDR1 and CDR2 (germline): SGHAT, FQNNGV. The V gene lost 7 bases and the J gene lost 1 base, with 4 bases spanning the gap. The CDR3 length is 12 residues. The data originate from a study of molecular identifiers for immune sequencing clone quantification. TCRdb passed the PCR reads through MiXCR, listing each CDR3 protein once. Found here are under 800,000 distinct CDR3 sequences, over 25% of them singletons; the top ten hold about 0.81%. This clonotype was sampled from a human donor in good health. Some libraries in this study had Jurkat cell RNA spiked in. The chain couples TRBV11-2 to TRBJ2-2; D remains ambiguous. Sequencing input: naive CD8+ T cells from blood, with Jurkat cell RNA spiked in. Subset here: FACS-sorted CD8+CD4-CCR7+CD45RA+ naive T cells. The CDR3 nucleotides read TGTGCCAGCATGCTGAACACCGGGGAGCTGTTTTTT. Its translation is CASMLNTGELFF.